This T cell receptor beta chain originates from a study of blood T cells in healthy people across ages. V was pared by 6 bases and J by 6 bases, with 7 bases of the junction left unmatched. This CDR3 contains 14 residues. Germline V gene data show CDR1 as MNHEY and CDR2 as SVGAGI. Together with a sample-barcoded 5' primer, a J-beta primer mix was included in a second PCR lasting roughly 6 to 12 cycles. In TCRdb, the 5' RACE reads were re-called with MiXCR into one record per CDR3 protein. The table records 1 million or so distinct CDR3 sequences, approximately 26% of them present only once. This sample also appeared in a second study, on T cells of mothers and their children. That paper states: Donation came from a few healthy Caucasian mothers together with their six children.

This clonotype originated in a girl aged 2 to 10 in good health. Sequenced material: blood. This chain joins TRBV6-5 and TRBJ2-2; 7 bases line up with TRBD2. CDR3 coding DNA: TGTGCCAGCAGGACTAGCAGGTTGGCCGGGGAGCTGTTTTTT. Its protein is CASRTSRLAGELFF.